This T cell receptor beta chain was documented in a study of control samples from healthy donors and cancer patients. TCRdb keeps only in-frame clones here, not all; method: immunoSEQ multiplex PCR. Altogether some 65,000 clones are present, about 80% being singletons, with the ten largest covering 2.9%. The germline gives CDR1 LNHDA, CDR2 SQIVND (reference sequence). V lost 3 bases and J lost 5; bases outside the gene matches: 7. This CDR3 region has 15 residues. The source of this sequence is a woman in her forties or fifties with lung cancer. The chain links TRBV19 to TRBJ2-7; 10 bases are shared with TRBD1. The sample was PBMCs. The CDR3 bases are TGTGCCAGTAGTATCGGGACAGGGGTACTGGACGAGCAGTACTTC. Translation gives CASSIGTGVLDEQYF.